The 3 T cell receptor beta chains below all came from one sample that was sequenced in a study of blood T cells in healthy people across ages. Primed by a sample-barcoded 5' primer and a J-beta primer mix, a second PCR proceeded for about 7 to 11 cycles. MiXCR, run by TCRdb on the 5' RACE reads, gives a single entry per CDR3 protein. The sample holds 850,000 to 1,000,000 distinct CDR3 sequences, roughly 51% seen once. The sequenced sample consisted of blood. All receptors derive from a woman aged 55-70 years in good health.

DNA for the CDR3: TGTGCCAGCAGTCAGGCCTATGAGCAGTTCTTC. Translating gives CASSQAYEQFF. The chain employs TRBV6-2 or TRBV6-3 and TRBJ2-1; no clear D. Germline V lookup: CDR1 MNHEY, CDR2 SVGEGT. The CDR3 is 11 residues long. The V gene lost 5 bases and the J gene lost 8 bases, with 7 bases spanning the gap.

The rearrangement uses TRBV3-1 and TRBJ2-7; D possibly matches TRBD1 or TRBD2 (5 bases each). This CDR3 contains 14 residues. V lost 4 bases and J 2 bases, leaving 12 bases between the germline ends. CDR1 is LGHDT and CDR2 is YNNKEL in the germline V gene (reference sequence). CDR3 loop: CASSPVGVTYEQYF. As DNA, the CDR3 is TGTGCCAGCAGCCCGGTGGGGGTGACCTACGAGCAGTACTTC.

This clonotype was picked up a small number of times. The gene calls are TRBV19 and TRBJ2-4, with TRBD2 matching 7 bases. The length of the CDR3 is 17 residues. J gave up 5 bases and V 7 bases, and 17 bases lay outside the gene matches. Germline CDR1 and CDR2: LNHDA and SQIVND (reference sequence). CDR3 nucleotides: TGTGCCAGTACCCGTGGGAGGGGTGCCCCTTCACAAAACATTCAGTACTTC. This gives the protein CASTRGRGAPSQNIQYF.